The next 18 T cell receptor beta chains were all read from a single sample in a study of T cells in Graves' hyperthyroidism and ophthalmopathy. RNA transcripts provided the source from which TCR beta CDR3 regions were amplified. The HTBI primer set drove a first-round RT-PCR of the TCR CDR3. Via MiXCR, TCRdb re-called the multiplex PCR reads, giving one row per CDR3 protein. Among a few hundred thousand distinct CDR3 sequences listed, around 18% were seen once. The source material was blood. The source is a man in his late teens or twenties with Graves' ophthalmopathy.

The table lists this clonotype with many counts. The rearrangement uses TRBV2 and TRBJ2-3; D may correspond to TRBD1 or TRBD2 (5 bases each). The germline V gene encodes CDR1 SNHLY and CDR2 FYNNEI. Trimming removed 2 bases from V and 4 bases from J, with 13 bases in between. This CDR3 region has 15 residues. Written as DNA, the CDR3 is TGTGCCAGCAGTGAACTGGTCGGGGACCCAGATACGCAGTATTTT. Translation gives CASSELVGDPDTQYF. Variable domain in full (rest from reference TRBV2 and TRBJ2-3): EPEVTQTPSHQVTQMGQEVILRCVPISNHLYFYWYRQILGQKVEFLVSFYNNEISEKSEIFDDQFSVERPDGSNFTLKIRSTKLEDSAMYFCASSELVGDPDTQYFGPGTRLTVL.

This clonotype was detected a few times. The chain is built from TRBV20-1 and TRBJ1-5; perhaps TRBD1 as D (5 bases). Trimming took 5 bases from V and 0 from J, leaving 8 bases between them. The CDR3 extends over 13 amino acids. CDR1 DFQATT and CDR2 SNEGSKA come from the germline V gene (reference sequence). The CDR3 DNA reads as TGCAGTGCTGCGGGGCATAGCAATCAGCCCCAGCATTTT. This gives the protein CSAAGHSNQPQHF.

This clonotype was counted only a few times. The chain uses TRBV19 and TRBJ2-3, with unresolved D. Germline V gene data show CDR1 as LNHDA and CDR2 as SQIVND (reference sequence). The CDR3 consists of 16 residues. Trimming cost V 3 bases and J 5 bases, with 18 bases left between them. CDR3 DNA sequence: TGTGCCAGTAGTATTGGGAAGGGTCGTTGGGGAGATACGCAGTATTTT. Encoded protein: CASSIGKGRWGDTQYF. The full variable domain, completed using reference TRBV19 and TRBJ2-3, is DGGITQSPKYLFRKEGQNVTLSCEQNLNHDAMYWYRQDPGQGLRLIYYSQIVNDFQKGDIAEGYSVSREKKESFPLTVTSAQKNPTAFYLCASSIGKGRWGDTQYFGPGTRLTVL.

The genes are TRBV20-1 and TRBJ2-7; D possibly corresponds to TRBD1 (6 bases). Germline loops: CDR1 DFQATT, CDR2 SNEGSKA (reference sequence). V lost 0 bases to trimming and J lost 2 bases, with 14 bases between them. CDR3 length equals 15 residues. Written as DNA, the CDR3 is TGCAGTGCTAGAGATCCTCGGACAGATACCTACGAGCAGTACTTC. Translating gives CSARDPRTDTYEQYF.

There are many counts of this clonotype. The V gene is TRBV10-3, the J gene TRBJ2-5, with D unclear. Trimming shortened V by 3 bases and J by 13 bases, and 15 bases separated the two germline ends. Germline CDR1 reads ENHRY; CDR2 reads SYGVKD. The CDR3 is made up of 12 amino acids. The CDR3 sequence: CAISELPGSVYF. The CDR3 DNA follows: TGTGCCATCAGTGAATTACCGGGCTCGGTGTACTTC.

The rearrangement uses TRBV5-4 and TRBJ2-7; 10 bases match TRBD1. This CDR3 region has 14 residues. CDR1 and CDR2 from the germline V gene are SGHNT and YYREEE (reference sequence). Trimming at V came to 4 bases and at J to 5 bases, leaving 6 bases not matched to a gene. This CDR3 reads CASSPDRGLHEQYF. For the CDR3, the DNA is TGTGCCAGCAGCCCCGACAGGGGGCTACACGAGCAGTACTTC.

The table lists this clonotype with many counts. The chain uses TRBV29-1 and TRBJ2-3, with D perhaps matching TRBD1 (5 bases). Between the trimmed V and J ends, which lost 5 bases and 0 bases, there was a span of 15 bases. The CDR3 contains 15 residues. Germline V gene sequence: CDR1 SQVTM, CDR2 ANQGSEA. CDR3 bases: TGCAGCGTTAGGGGCCGAGGATCTAGCACAGATACGCAGTATTTT. It encodes CSVRGRGSSTDTQYF.

V usage is TRBV11-3 and J usage is TRBJ1-1, with TRBD1 matching 9 bases. The J segment lost 10 bases and the V segment lost 0 bases, leaving 12 bases of the junction unmatched. The CDR3 is 16 amino acids. CDR1 SGHNT and CDR2 YENEEA come from the germline V gene. CDR3 sequence (DNA): TGTGCCAGCAGCTTAGACTCCGGGACAGGGCAGCCTGGAGCTTTCTTT. Translating it yields CASSLDSGTGQPGAFF.

The chain employs TRBV4-1 and TRBJ1-2; TRBD1 matches 8 bases. The CDR3 covers 17 residues. With 0 bases clipped from V and 7 bases from J, the junction kept 13 bases outside the gene matches. From germline, CDR1 is MGHRA and CDR2 YSYEKL. CDR3 nucleotide sequence: TGCGCCAGCAGCCAAGATCTGGCAGGGGGCGTAGGGGCTGGCTACACCTTC. This translates into CASSQDLAGGVGAGYTF.

The chain is built from TRBV12-3 or TRBV12-4 and TRBJ2-1; 7 nucleotides line up with TRBD1. J was trimmed by 10 bases and V by 3 bases; bases with no gene match: 12. This CDR3 comprises 15 residues. The CDR3 region has the DNA TGTGCCAGCAGTTTTACCCCGGCAGGGGGATCCGAGCAGTTCTTC. Protein: CASSFTPAGGSEQFF.

This clonotype was counted only a few times. The chain combines TRBV5-5 with TRBJ1-2; 8 bases are a match to TRBD1. Germline V gives CDR1 SGHKS, CDR2 YYEKEE (reference sequence). The CDR3 runs to 13 residues. V lost 6 bases and J lost 7; bases outside the gene matches: 8. CDR3 in DNA: TGTGCCAGCACCTATGGACAGGGCGGTGGCTACACCTTC. Translating it yields CASTYGQGGGYTF.

Ten or more counts support this clonotype. The V gene is TRBV20-1, the J gene TRBJ1-5; TRBD1 agrees at 11 bases. Germline V CDR1 and CDR2: DFQATT, SNEGSKA (reference sequence). Unmatched junction bases numbered 9, after V lost 5 bases and J lost 6 bases. The CDR3 extends over 15 amino acids. CDR3 amino acids: CSAPLGGTGGQPQHF. The CDR3 bases are TGCAGTGCTCCTCTGGGCGGGACAGGGGGTCAGCCCCAGCATTTT.

This clonotype was detected ten times or more. The gene calls are TRBV11-2 and TRBJ1-1; possible D gene TRBD1, 5 bases. Germline V gene data show CDR1 as SGHAT and CDR2 as FQNNGV. This CDR3 has 15 amino acids. V lost 3 bases and J 5 bases, leaving 16 bases between the germline ends. This CDR3 is CASSLARGGQTEAFF. DNA for the CDR3: TGTGCCAGCAGCTTGGCAAGGGGCGGGCAAACTGAAGCTTTCTTT.

V and J are TRBV12-3 or TRBV12-4 and TRBJ1-6; perhaps TRBD1 as D (6 bases). This CDR3 spans 14 amino acids. V dropped 4 bases and J dropped 10 bases, with 14 bases sitting between them. The CDR3 reads CASSYREQISPLHF. For the CDR3, the DNA is TGTGCCAGCAGTTACAGGGAGCAAATATCACCCCTCCACTTT.

The sample holds a few counts of this clonotype. The CDR3 protein is CASWTRVSNQPQHF. Here the CDR3 DNA reads TGTGCCAGCTGGACGAGGGTTAGCAATCAGCCCCAGCATTTT. The V call is TRBV19, the J call TRBJ1-5; D not certain. This CDR3 is built from 14 residues. With 9 bases removed from V and 0 bases from J, the gap between germline ends came to 12 bases. Germline CDR1 and CDR2: LNHDA and SQIVND (reference sequence).

The chain is built from TRBV20-1 and TRBJ1-2; TRBD1 matches 7 bases. Germline V CDR1 and CDR2: DFQATT, SNEGSKA (reference sequence). Unmatched junction bases numbered 11, after V lost 6 bases and J lost 1 base. The CDR3 covers 15 residues. The CDR3 reads CSATSRGQNNYGYTF. As DNA, the CDR3 is TGCAGTGCAACCTCTAGGGGGCAAAATAACTATGGCTACACCTTC.

Many counts were recorded for this clonotype. V and J are TRBV11-3 and TRBJ2-1; TRBD2 matches at 8 bases. CDR3 length: 16 residues. The germline CDR1 and CDR2 sequences are SGHNT and YENEEA. V lost 1 base, J lost 6 bases, and 8 bases stayed unmatched. CDR3 sequence (DNA): TGTGCCAGCAGCTTAGTAGGAGGCGGGGGGACCAATGAGCAGTTCTTC. It is translated as CASSLVGGGGTNEQFF. Supplemented by reference TRBV11-3 and TRBJ2-1, the full variable domain reads EAGVVQSPRYKIIEKKQPVAFWCNPISGHNTLYWYLQNLGQGPELLIRYENEEAVDDSQLPKDRFSAERLKGVDSTLKIQPAELGDSAVYLCASSLVGGGGTNEQFFGPGTRLTVL.

A few counts support this clonotype. The gene calls are TRBV20-1 and TRBJ2-7; the D gene could be TRBD1 or TRBD2 (5 bases each). Germline V lookup: CDR1 DFQATT, CDR2 SNEGSKA (reference sequence). CDR3 length equals 14 residues. Deletions cut 5 bases from V and 1 base from J, with 15 bases between. As DNA, the CDR3 is TGCAGTGCTCGTCCTCCGGGACGGTCCTACGAGCAGTACTTC. It translates to CSARPPGRSYEQYF.